These 19 T cell receptor beta chains share one sample of origin, sequenced in a study of T-cell memory formation after mild COVID-19. TCRdb reanalysed the 5' RACE reads using MiXCR and keeps one entry per CDR3 protein. The sample holds roughly 150,000 distinct CDR3 sequences, 13% to 15% seen once. The sequenced material came from PBMCs or a T cell subset sorted from them (not recorded which). These TCRs come from an adult woman who had mild COVID-19 (a few samples of this study predate the infection). Cell type and time point are not known.

This clonotype was counted only a few times. The chain links TRBV5-1 to TRBJ2-6; maybe TRBD1 (5 bases). Trimming removed 4 bases from V and 1 base from J, with 9 bases in between. The CDR3 runs 15 residues. Germline CDR1 reads SGHRS; CDR2 reads YFSETQ. CDR3 protein: CASSTGESGANVLTF. The DNA of the CDR3 is TGCGCCAGCAGCACAGGAGAATCTGGGGCCAACGTCCTGACTTTC.

This clonotype was seen more than once but under ten times. The V gene is TRBV11-2, the J gene TRBJ1-2; 7 nucleotides match TRBD1. Looked up from germline, CDR1 is SGHAT and CDR2 is FQNNGV. Losses at the gene ends were 5 bases for V and 4 bases for J; bases not matched to a gene: 7. The CDR3 is made up of 14 amino acids. CDR3 region: CASSQRTGSYGYTF. CDR3 bases: TGTGCCAGCAGCCAAAGGACAGGAAGCTATGGCTACACCTTC.

This clonotype was counted ten times or more. The CDR3 region has the DNA TGTGCCAGCAGCTTAGTAGGGATCCCCTACGAGCAGTACTTC. Residues: CASSLVGIPYEQYF. This chain joins TRBV13 and TRBJ2-7; D gene ambiguous. Trimming left V 1 base short and J 2 bases short, with 9 bases between. The CDR3 covers 14 residues. Germline V CDR1 and CDR2: PRHDT, FYEKMQ (reference sequence). The entire variable domain, with the rest obtained from reference TRBV13 and TRBJ2-7, is as follows: AAGVIQSPRHLIKEKRETATLKCYPIPRHDTVYWYQQGPGQDPQFLISFYEKMQSDKGSIPDRFSAQQFSDYHSELNMSSLELGDSALYFCASSLVGIPYEQYFGPGTRLTVT.

The sample holds a few counts of this clonotype. The V call is TRBV18, the J call TRBJ2-6; perhaps D is TRBD1 or TRBD2 (5 bases each). Germline CDR1 reads KGHSH; CDR2 reads LQKENI. Trimming removed 2 bases from V and 2 bases from J, with 13 bases in between. This CDR3 has 17 residues. This chain's CDR3 is CASSPVGEITGANVLTF. The DNA of the CDR3 is TGTGCCAGCTCACCAGTAGGGGAGATCACTGGGGCCAACGTCCTGACTTTC.

The V call is TRBV24-1, the J call TRBJ2-7; a possible D gene is TRBD1 (5 bases). Germline V gives CDR1 KGHDR, CDR2 SFDVKD. The CDR3 consists of 12 residues. Trimming left V 5 bases short and J 8 bases short, with 12 bases between. The CDR3 here is CATSAGQGKQYF. The DNA of the CDR3 is TGTGCCACCAGTGCGGGCCAGGGCAAGCAGTACTTC.

This clonotype was detected a few times. This chain connects TRBV5-1 to TRBJ2-7; 9 bases map to TRBD1. This CDR3 has 14 amino acids. In germline, CDR1 is SGHRS, CDR2 YFSETQ. V shed 6 bases, J shed 2 bases, and the junction held 6 bases outside the gene matches. The CDR3 sequence is CASTFGQGTYEQYF. CDR3 DNA sequence: TGCGCCAGCACCTTCGGACAGGGGACCTACGAGCAGTACTTC.

The rearrangement joins TRBV10-3 to TRBJ2-7; D is ambiguous. This CDR3 spans 17 amino acids. The germline gives CDR1 ENHRY, CDR2 SYGVKD. V was cut by 4 bases and J by 3 bases, with 22 bases left in between. This CDR3 reads CAISVLGNHSSNYEQYF. The CDR3 DNA is TGTGCCATCAGTGTTTTGGGGAACCACTCGTCGAACTACGAGCAGTACTTC.

V and J are TRBV12-3 or TRBV12-4 and TRBJ2-5; 8 positions agree with TRBD2. CDR3 size: 14 residues. Germline trimming cut 3 bases from V and 4 bases from J; bases unmatched to any gene: 4. As DNA, the CDR3 is TGTGCCAGCAGTTTGACTAGCGTCGCAGAGACCCAGTACTTC. Translated: CASSLTSVAETQYF.

The genes are TRBV30 and TRBJ2-5; 15 positions match TRBD2. The CDR3 is made up of 15 amino acids. J lost 5 bases, V lost 5 bases, and 6 bases had no gene match. CDR1 and CDR2 from the germline V gene are GTSNPN and SVGIG (reference sequence). CDR3 in amino acids: CAWGGGLAGGETQYF. For the CDR3, the DNA is TGTGCCTGGGGGGGCGGACTAGCGGGAGGGGAGACCCAGTACTTC.

The rearrangement joins TRBV18 to TRBJ2-1, with 9 bases identical to TRBD2. Germline values: CDR1 KGHSH, CDR2 LQKENI. V shed 6 bases, J shed 9 bases, and the junction held 9 bases outside the gene matches. The CDR3 sequence is 14 residues long. CDR3 DNA: TGTGCCAGCTCCCCTGCGGGAGGGGGTTTTGAGCAGTTCTTC. This encodes CASSPAGGGFEQFF.

In its sample, this clonotype was seen a few times. The V call is TRBV19, the J call TRBJ2-7, with TRBD2 identical over 9 bases. Germline V gene data show CDR1 as LNHDA and CDR2 as SQIVND (reference sequence). V was pared by 4 bases and J by 3 bases, with 7 bases of the junction left unmatched. The CDR3 covers 15 residues. The CDR3 region has the DNA TGTGCCAGTAGTACTAGGACTAGCGTAAACTACGAGCAGTACTTC. This codes for CASSTRTSVNYEQYF.

This clonotype was counted only a few times. The rearrangement joins TRBV20-1 to TRBJ2-5; a weak D match, TRBD2 (6 bases). This CDR3 has 16 amino acids. V was clipped by 6 bases and J by 1 base, with 21 bases between them. The V gene's germline CDR1 is DFQATT and CDR2 SNEGSKA (reference sequence). The CDR3: CSATLFGGGIQETQYF. The DNA of the CDR3 is TGCAGTGCCACCCTTTTCGGGGGAGGCATCCAAGAGACCCAGTACTTC.

This chain uses TRBV15 with TRBJ2-5; D remains unclear. Germline-derived CDR1 and CDR2 are LNHNV and YYDKDF (reference sequence). V lost 5 bases, J lost 1 base, and 11 bases lay in between. This CDR3 region has 14 residues. This CDR3 reads CATSPRISQETQYF. In nucleotides, the CDR3 is TGTGCCACCAGCCCACGGATAAGCCAAGAGACCCAGTACTTC.

V and J are TRBV7-8 and TRBJ1-2, with 9 bases lining up with TRBD1. The CDR3 sequence is 17 residues long. With 0 bases clipped from V and 3 bases from J, the junction kept 8 bases outside the gene matches. Looked up from germline, CDR1 is SGHVS and CDR2 is FQNEAQ. CDR3 region: CASSLARTGGADYGYTF. CDR3 nucleotide sequence: TGTGCCAGCAGCTTAGCGAGAACAGGGGGCGCAGACTATGGCTACACCTTC. Together with reference TRBV7-8 and TRBJ1-2, the CDR3 gives the full variable domain: GAGVSQSPRYKVAKRGQDVALRCDPISGHVSLFWYQQALGQGPEFLTYFQNEAQLDKSGLPSDRFFAERPEGSVSTLKIQRTQQEDSAVYLCASSLARTGGADYGYTFGSGTRLTVV.

This clonotype has just a few counts. The CDR3 here is CASSSTQGLGGYTF. The CDR3 DNA is TGTGCCAGCAGCTCAACCCAGGGCCTTGGGGGCTACACCTTC. The chain is built from TRBV11-3 and TRBJ1-2; a weak D match, TRBD1 (5 bases). Trimming left V 4 bases short and J 8 bases short, with 17 bases between. The germline gives CDR1 SGHNT, CDR2 YENEEA. This CDR3 spans 14 amino acids.

This clonotype was counted only a few times. CDR3 nucleotide sequence: TGTGCCACCAGCAGCGTAATCCAGGGGGCCGGGGAGCTGTTTTTT. Translation: CATSSVIQGAGELFF. The chain carries TRBV15 and TRBJ2-2, with 7 bases aligning to TRBD1. Per the germline V gene, CDR1 is LNHNV and CDR2 is YYDKDF (reference sequence). V gave up 3 bases and J gave up 6 bases; unmatched junction bases: 7. CDR3 length: 15 amino acids. The entire variable domain, with the rest obtained from reference TRBV15 and TRBJ2-2, is as follows: DAMVIQNPRYQVTQFGKPVTLSCSQTLNHNVMYWYQQKSSQAPKLLFHYYDKDFNNEADTPDNFQSRRPNTSFCFLDIRSPGLGDTAMYLCATSSVIQGAGELFFGEGSRLTVL.

This clonotype was counted at least ten times. The CDR3 bases are TGCGCCAGCAGCCAAGATAAAGGTCAGCCCCAGCATTTT. As protein: CASSQDKGQPQHF. The chain employs TRBV4-1 and TRBJ1-5; D gene ambiguous. CDR1 and CDR2 from the germline V gene are MGHRA and YSYEKL. Trimming cost V 0 bases and J 6 bases, with 6 bases left between them. This CDR3 has 13 amino acids.

The chain joins TRBV24-1 to TRBJ2-1; TRBD2 matches 12 bases. The CDR3 runs to 16 residues. Germline trimming cut 4 bases from V and 5 bases from J; bases unmatched to any gene: 5. Germline V gene lookup returns CDR1 KGHDR and CDR2 SFDVKD. The CDR3 DNA reads as TGTGCCACCAGTGAAAGACGGACTAGCGGGAACAATGAGCAGTTCTTC. Protein product: CATSERRTSGNNEQFF.

The chain employs TRBV6-2 or TRBV6-3 and TRBJ2-1; 13 bases are a match to TRBD2. The germline gives CDR1 MNHEY, CDR2 SVGEGT. The J segment lost 9 bases and the V segment lost 5 bases, leaving 7 bases of the junction unmatched. The CDR3 has 15 residues. The CDR3 DNA is TGTGCCAGCAGTCCCGGACTAGCGGGAGCTGCTGAGCAGTTCTTC. Translated: CASSPGLAGAAEQFF.